These 28 T cell receptor beta chains were all obtained from the same sample, sequenced in a study of spatial heterogeneity in lung cancer. Specified time point: sample taken at primary tumor resection. Unsorted whole RNA from tumor, nontumor lung or frozen PBMC underwent sequencing. MiXCR, applied by TCRdb to the 5' RACE reads, yields one record per CDR3 protein. Of 7,000 or so distinct CDR3 sequences in the sample, about 19% were seen once. Sequencing was performed on PBMCs, taken at surgery. The source of these receptors is a female donor with early-stage non-small cell lung cancer.

This clonotype was seen at least ten times. The rearrangement joins TRBV11-2 to TRBJ2-7; perhaps TRBD2 as D (5 bases). CDR3 length: 14 amino acids. CDR1 is SGHAT, CDR2 FQNNGV, per germline. V shed 1 base and J shed 7 bases, with 14 bases lying between them. The CDR3 protein is CASSLGGIQEEQYF. The CDR3, as DNA: TGTGCCAGCAGCTTAGGAGGGATTCAGGAAGAGCAGTACTTC.

The chain employs TRBV13 and TRBJ2-2; TRBD2 aligns across 8 bases. Trimming cost V 7 bases and J 4 bases; bases outside gene matches: 26. The CDR3 totals 21 residues. Germline V gives CDR1 PRHDT, CDR2 FYEKMQ (reference sequence). The CDR3 DNA reads TGTGCCAGCACCAAAGCGGGAGACAGTCTCCTAACTCCCGGGGGCACCGGGGAGCTGTTTTTT. Amino acid sequence: CASTKAGDSLLTPGGTGELFF. Based on the CDR3 plus reference TRBV13 and TRBJ2-2, the full variable domain is AAGVIQSPRHLIKEKRETATLKCYPIPRHDTVYWYQQGPGQDPQFLISFYEKMQSDKGSIPDRFSAQQFSDYHSELNMSSLELGDSALYFCASTKAGDSLLTPGGTGELFFGEGSRLTVL.

This clonotype qualifies as medium-sized. The V gene is TRBV4-2, the J gene TRBJ2-1, with D perhaps matching TRBD2 (6 bases). Trimming removed 2 bases at V and 3 bases at J, with 11 bases between. The CDR3 is made up of 15 amino acids. Germline V gene lookup returns CDR1 LGHNA and CDR2 YNFKEQ. CDR3 region: CASSQTGANYNEQFF. CDR3 DNA: TGTGCCAGCAGCCAAACGGGAGCGAACTACAATGAGCAGTTCTTC.

At least ten counts were recorded for this clonotype. The chain employs TRBV3-1 and TRBJ1-2; the D gene is possibly TRBD1 (5 bases). Germline V lookup: CDR1 LGHDT, CDR2 YNNKEL (reference sequence). The CDR3 runs 16 residues. The V and J ends lost 1 base and 0 bases respectively, with 12 bases between them. The CDR3 DNA is TGTGCCAGCAGCCAAGCGGGGCAGGTACCTAACTATGGCTACACCTTC. Translated, it gives CASSQAGQVPNYGYTF.

In its sample, this clonotype is medium-sized. Compared with germline, one end of the junction differs, possibly owing to a read error. The J gene is TRBJ1-1, the V gene TRBV12-3 or TRBV12-4; 7 bases align to TRBD1. This CDR3 is built from 16 residues. In nucleotides, the CDR3 is TGTGCCAGCAGTTTACCCCCCGACAGGGTGAAAACTGAAGCTTTCTTT. This gives the protein CASSLPPDRVKTEAFF.

This clonotype qualifies as medium-sized. The rearrangement links TRBV2 to TRBJ1-5, with D hard to call. The ends were cut back, 4 bases at V and 7 bases at J, with 5 bases in the middle. CDR3 length: 11 amino acids. Germline V gives CDR1 SNHLY, CDR2 FYNNEI. CDR3 protein: CASSVGQPQHF. CDR3 DNA sequence: TGTGCCAGCAGTGTAGGGCAGCCCCAGCATTTT.

The CDR3 DNA is TGTGCCTGGAAAAGCGGGAGGGGCCCCGGGGAGCTGTTTTTT. Translating gives CAWKSGRGPGELFF. The chain is built from TRBV30 and TRBJ2-2, with 10 nucleotides matching TRBD2. Germline trimming cut 4 bases from V and 6 bases from J; bases unmatched to any gene: 5. The germline V gene has CDR1 GTSNPN and CDR2 SVGIG (reference sequence). The CDR3 has 14 amino acids. The whole variable domain, remainder taken from reference TRBV30 and TRBJ2-2, is SQTIHQWPATLVQPVGSPLSLECTVEGTSNPNLYWYRQAAGRGLQLLFYSVGIGQISSEVPQNLSASRPQDRQFILSSKKLLLSDSGFYLCAWKSGRGPGELFFGEGSRLTVL.

By share, this clonotype counts as medium-sized. The V and J genes are TRBV7-2 and TRBJ1-2; TRBD1 might be the D (5 bases). Trimming stripped 4 bases from V and 8 bases from J, with 14 bases between. In germline, CDR1 is SGHTA, CDR2 FQGNSA. The CDR3 consists of 13 residues. CDR3 bases: TGTGCCAGCAGCTCGTACGGGACTTTGGGCTACACCTTC. Its translation: CASSSYGTLGYTF.

This clonotype is medium-sized. This sequence joins TRBV3-1 and TRBJ1-1; D is unclear. This CDR3 is built from 12 residues. In germline, CDR1 is LGHDT, CDR2 YNNKEL (reference sequence). V lost 1 base to trimming and J lost 11 bases, with 11 bases between them. This CDR3 is CASSQGRVAAFF. The CDR3 nucleotides read TGTGCCAGCAGCCAAGGAAGGGTGGCGGCTTTCTTT.

The chain's CDR3 is CASSTYRRHSYEQYF. The CDR3 DNA reads TGTGCCAGTAGTACTTACAGGCGTCACTCCTACGAGCAGTACTTC. The genes are TRBV19 and TRBJ2-7; D might be TRBD1 (5 bases). The CDR3 runs 15 residues. The V end was cut by 4 bases, the J end by 0 bases, with 13 bases between. The germline gives CDR1 LNHDA, CDR2 SQIVND (reference sequence).

This clonotype was seen a handful of times. This chain uses TRBV12-3 or TRBV12-4 with TRBJ2-4; D unclear. With 8 bases removed from V and 6 bases from J, the gap between germline ends came to 11 bases. The CDR3 extends over 12 amino acids. CDR3 protein: CASLGRRNIQYF. The CDR3 DNA reads as TGTGCCAGCCTAGGGCGGCGAAACATTCAGTACTTC.

This clonotype is medium-sized by share. CDR3 protein: CASSSIANNEQFF. Here the CDR3 DNA reads TGTGCCAGCAGCTCTATAGCGAATAATGAGCAGTTCTTC. The chain joins TRBV7-3 to TRBJ2-1, with D possibly TRBD2 on 5 matching bases. The germline V gene encodes CDR1 SGHTA and CDR2 FQGTGA. The CDR3 is 13 residues long. Trimming removed 4 bases at V and 7 bases at J, with 11 bases between. The full variable domain, completed using reference TRBV7-3 and TRBJ2-1, is GAGVSQTPSNKVTEKGKYVELRCDPISGHTALYWYRQSLGQGPEFLIYFQGTGAADDSGLPNDRFFAVRPEGSVSTLKIQRTERGDSAVYLCASSSIANNEQFFGPGTRLTVL.

This clonotype was counted at least ten times. This chain uses TRBV5-4 with TRBJ2-7; D unclear. Deletions cut 0 bases from V and 5 bases from J, with 6 bases between. CDR3 length: 12 amino acids. Germline V CDR1 and CDR2: SGHNT, YYREEE (reference sequence). CDR3 in amino acids: CASSLAEDEQYF. In nucleotides, the CDR3 is TGTGCCAGCAGCTTGGCTGAGGACGAGCAGTACTTC.

This clonotype appeared a few times. The chain employs TRBV12-3 or TRBV12-4 and TRBJ1-1, with D unresolved. The CDR3 is made up of 13 amino acids. V was cut by 6 bases and J by 7 bases, with 15 bases left in between. The CDR3 coding sequence is TGTGCCAGCAGAAATACAGCTTCGGTTGAAGCTTTCTTT. It specifies CASRNTASVEAFF.

The V call is TRBV11-2, the J call TRBJ2-3; 8 bases are a match to TRBD2. Germline V gene sequence: CDR1 SGHAT, CDR2 FQNNGV. V lost 5 bases and J lost 3; bases outside the gene matches: 4. The CDR3 length is 14 residues. The DNA for the CDR3 is TGTGCCAGCAGCCCGAGCGGGGGAACAGATACGCAGTATTTT. Its translation is CASSPSGGTDTQYF. The full variable domain, in which reference TRBV11-2 and TRBJ2-3 provide the parts outside the CDR3, is EAGVAQSPRYKIIEKRQSVAFWCNPISGHATLYWYQQILGQGPKLLIQFQNNGVVDDSQLPKDRFSAERLKGVDSTLKIQPAKLEDSAVYLCASSPSGGTDTQYFGPGTRLTVL.

This clonotype was seen many times. This chain uses TRBV3-1 with TRBJ1-6; 7 positions match TRBD1. The V gene end was trimmed by 4 bases and the J gene end by 8 bases; junction bases not matched to a gene: 11. Per the germline V gene, CDR1 is LGHDT and CDR2 is YNNKEL (reference sequence). The CDR3 is 16 residues long. This CDR3 reads CASSRGLGQVDSPLHF. The CDR3 DNA reads as TGTGCCAGCAGCCGGGGACTCGGACAGGTTGATTCACCCCTCCACTTT.

This clonotype was detected ten times or more. The genes are TRBV5-4 and TRBJ2-7; 10 bases line up with TRBD2. V trimming: 4 bases; J trimming: 7 bases; junction bases outside the gene matches: 11. There are 15 residues in the CDR3. Germline CDR1 and CDR2: SGHNT and YYREEE (reference sequence). The CDR3 reads CASSRQREGRGEQYF. CDR3 bases: TGTGCCAGCAGCCGGCAGCGGGAGGGCCGGGGAGAGCAGTACTTC.

The V call is TRBV7-2, the J call TRBJ2-1; 12 bases map to TRBD2. The V and J ends lost 4 bases and 9 bases, in that order; junction bases with no gene match: 7. The germline V gene encodes CDR1 SGHTA and CDR2 FQGNSA. The CDR3 is 15 amino acids. Here the CDR3 reads CASSSRLAGVAEQFF. CDR3 in DNA: TGTGCCAGCAGCTCCCGACTAGCGGGAGTTGCTGAGCAGTTCTTC.

V gene TRBV7-9 combines with J gene TRBJ2-1; D is undetermined. Trimming stripped 0 bases from V and 10 bases from J, with 10 bases between. Germline V gene sequence: CDR1 SEHNR, CDR2 FQNEAQ (reference sequence). The CDR3 loop spans 13 amino acids. The CDR3, as DNA: TGTGCCAGCAGCTTAGCGCTAATGGGGGAGCAGTTCTTC. Translation: CASSLALMGEQFF.

This clonotype was seen a handful of times. Here the CDR3 DNA reads TGTGCCAGCAGTCCTGACAGGGGCCTCTACAATGAGCAGTTCTTC. Translating gives CASSPDRGLYNEQFF. This sequence joins TRBV27 and TRBJ2-1, with 8 bases fitting TRBD1. Germline assignment: CDR1 MNHEY and CDR2 SMNVEV (reference sequence). Losses at the gene ends were 5 bases for V and 3 bases for J; bases not matched to a gene: 6. The CDR3 runs to 15 residues.

V usage is TRBV7-8 and J usage is TRBJ2-3; D is possibly TRBD1 (5 bases). This CDR3 comprises 15 residues. Deletions cut 3 bases from V and 5 bases from J, with 15 bases between. Germline lookup yields CDR1 SGHVS and CDR2 FQNEAQ. The CDR3 DNA reads TGTGCCAGCAGCTTGGGCTCGACAGTTTTAGATACGCAGTATTTT. Amino acid sequence: CASSLGSTVLDTQYF.

This chain connects TRBV7-9 to TRBJ2-2, with D possibly being TRBD1 (6 bases). Germline lookup yields CDR1 SEHNR and CDR2 FQNEAQ (reference sequence). Trimming took 5 bases from V and 5 from J, leaving 9 bases between them. The CDR3 spans 13 residues. In DNA, the CDR3 is TGTGCCAGCAGCCTCAGGGGAACCGGGGAGCTGTTTTTT. Translating gives CASSLRGTGELFF.

The rearrangement links TRBV12-3 or TRBV12-4 to TRBJ2-2; 9 bases fit TRBD1. This CDR3 is 16 amino acids long. The V and J ends lost 8 bases and 0 bases, in that order; junction bases with no gene match: 7. CDR3 region: CASAVRTGANTGELFF. The CDR3 nucleotides read TGTGCCAGCGCCGTGAGGACAGGGGCGAACACCGGGGAGCTGTTTTTT.

This clonotype was seen at least ten times. The J gene is TRBJ2-3, the V gene TRBV6-1; TRBD2 matches at 11 bases. Per germline, CDR1 MNHNS and CDR2 SASEGT. The length of the CDR3 is 14 residues. After removal of 7 bases from V and 2 bases from J, the junction contained 2 bases not matched to a gene. The CDR3 nucleotides are TGTGCCAGCACGACTAGCGGGAACACAGATACGCAGTATTTT. It encodes CASTTSGNTDTQYF.

In its sample, this clonotype ranks as medium-sized (0.01 to 0.1%). The chain couples TRBV6-6 to TRBJ2-2, with TRBD2 matching 9 bases. CDR3 length: 14 amino acids. The ends lost 7 bases at V and 7 bases at J; junction bases unmatched: 7. The germline gives CDR1 MNHNY, CDR2 SVGAGI (reference sequence). CDR3 sequence: CASIVAGDGGELFF. The CDR3, as DNA: TGTGCCAGCATAGTAGCGGGAGATGGCGGGGAGCTGTTTTTT.

By share of the sample, this clonotype is medium-sized (0.01 to 0.1%). The chain couples TRBV20-1 to TRBJ2-7, with D possibly TRBD1 on 5 matching bases. The length of the CDR3 is 11 residues. V gave up 3 bases and J gave up 3 bases, with 6 bases separating them. Germline assignment: CDR1 DFQATT and CDR2 SNEGSKA (reference sequence). The CDR3 DNA follows: TGCAGTGCTAGCACAGGCTACGAGCAGTACGTC. Translating it yields CSASTGYEQYV.

This clonotype was seen at least ten times. This chain links TRBV12-3 or TRBV12-4 with TRBJ2-1; D gene unclear. Trimming stripped 0 bases from V and 5 bases from J, with 8 bases between. This CDR3 has 14 amino acids. The chain's CDR3 is CASSLAGIHNEQFF. The DNA for the CDR3 is TGTGCCAGCAGTTTAGCAGGGATCCACAATGAGCAGTTCTTC.

This clonotype is medium-sized by share. The chain joins TRBV7-8 to TRBJ2-5; 9 positions agree with TRBD1. CDR3 length equals 15 residues. CDR1 is SGHVS, CDR2 FQNEAQ, per germline. V dropped 6 bases and J dropped 2; count of bases not matched to a gene: 7. The CDR3 nucleotides read TGTGCCAGCAGACCCGGGACAGGGAATCAAGAGACCCAGTACTTC. It is translated as CASRPGTGNQETQYF. The full variable domain, in which reference TRBV7-8 and TRBJ2-5 provide the parts outside the CDR3, is GAGVSQSPRYKVAKRGQDVALRCDPISGHVSLFWYQQALGQGPEFLTYFQNEAQLDKSGLPSDRFFAERPEGSVSTLKIQRTQQEDSAVYLCASRPGTGNQETQYFGPGTRLLVL.